Each of the 21 T cell receptor beta chains below was sequenced from the same sample in a study of PD-1 blockade in mismatch repair-deficient tumors. Clones were sequenced by immunoSEQ multiplex PCR, and TCRdb holds only the in-frame ones, with some missing. The sample lists about 39,000 clones; 80% to 85% were seen once. Sample: PBMCs, taken roughly 40 weeks after starting pembrolizumab. The origin of the receptors is an adult with mismatch repair-deficient cancer.

In DNA form, the CDR3 reads TGTGCCAGCAGTTACTTGGCTAGCGGCTACAATGAGCAGTTCTTC. Amino acid sequence: CASSYLASGYNEQFF. J is TRBJ2-1 and V is TRBV6-6, with 7 bases that match TRBD2. Germline V gene data show CDR1 as MNHNY and CDR2 as SVGAGI (reference sequence). With 1 base clipped from V and 3 bases from J, the junction kept 3 bases outside the gene matches. This CDR3 is built from 15 residues.

A few counts support this clone. This rearrangement joins TRBV28 to TRBJ1-5; D unresolved. Germline V gene data show CDR1 as MDHEN and CDR2 as SYDVKM. The ends were cut back, 3 bases at V and 6 bases at J, with 9 bases in the middle. CDR3 length equals 13 residues. The CDR3 nucleotides are TGTGCCAGCAGTTTTGGTCCGAGTCAGCCCCAGCATTTT. Encoded protein: CASSFGPSQPQHF.

As to this clone: One junction end does not reproduce the germline sequence, and a read error may be involved. The genes are TRBV2 and TRBJ1-4, with TRBD1 identical over 9 bases. In germline, CDR1 is SNHLY, CDR2 FYNNEI. The CDR3 runs 12 residues. The CDR3 DNA is TGTGCCAGCAGTGAGGGACAGGGCGGTCTGGTTTTT. Translated, it gives CASSEGQGGLVF.

The chain uses TRBV27 and TRBJ2-1; D not certain. V dropped 5 bases and J dropped 4 bases, with 12 bases sitting between them. The CDR3 is 14 residues long. From germline, CDR1 is MNHEY and CDR2 SMNVEV (reference sequence). CDR3 protein: CASSPLEQYNEQFF. Written as DNA, the CDR3 is TGTGCCAGCAGTCCCCTGGAGCAATACAATGAGCAGTTCTTC.

This clone was seen only once. CDR3 loop: CASSGGQGVNQPQHF. DNA of the CDR3: TGTGCCAGTAGTGGGGGACAGGGGGTAAATCAGCCCCAGCATTTT. V and J are TRBV19 and TRBJ1-5, with TRBD1 matching 11 bases. Per the germline V gene, CDR1 is LNHDA and CDR2 is SQIVND (reference sequence). After removal of 5 bases from V and 4 bases from J, the junction contained 4 bases not matched to a gene. The CDR3 has 15 amino acids.

This clone has a handful of counts. The chain couples TRBV19 to TRBJ2-7; D is possibly TRBD1 (6 bases). V shed 6 bases and J shed 2 bases, with 11 bases lying between them. From germline, CDR1 is LNHDA and CDR2 SQIVND (reference sequence). The CDR3 spans 13 residues. The CDR3: CASSLDSTYEQYF. Written as DNA, the CDR3 is TGTGCCAGTAGCCTGGACAGTACCTACGAGCAGTACTTC. The full variable domain, its missing parts supplied by reference TRBV19 and TRBJ2-7, is DGGITQSPKYLFRKEGQNVTLSCEQNLNHDAMYWYRQDPGQGLRLIYYSQIVNDFQKGDIAEGYSVSREKKESFPLTVTSAQKNPTAFYLCASSLDSTYEQYFGPGTRLTVT.

This chain links TRBV25-1 with TRBJ2-1; D might be TRBD2 (5 bases). CDR1 and CDR2 (germline): MGHDK, SYGVNS. This CDR3 is 17 amino acids long. Between the trimmed V and J ends, which lost 1 base and 1 base, there was a span of 14 bases. In DNA, the CDR3 is TGTGCCAGCAGTGAATTTTTCTCGGGGATATCCTACAATGAGCAGTTCTTC. Translation: CASSEFFSGISYNEQFF.

The V gene is TRBV5-1, the J gene TRBJ2-3, with 9 bases aligning to TRBD1. Looked up from germline, CDR1 is SGHRS and CDR2 is YFSETQ. CDR3 length: 18 residues. The trim removed 3 bases at V and 6 bases at J, leaving 17 bases unmatched. The CDR3 loop is CASSSGTLTGGGPDTQYF. The CDR3, as DNA: TGCGCCAGCAGCTCCGGAACTTTAACAGGGGGCGGGCCTGATACGCAGTATTTT.

This chain links TRBV7-3 with TRBJ2-3, with 9 bases that match TRBD1. This CDR3 spans 16 amino acids. Trimming at V came to 1 base and at J to 5 bases, leaving 7 bases not matched to a gene. Germline V gene lookup returns CDR1 SGHTA and CDR2 FQGTGA. CDR3 sequence reads: CASSLRDTGGRDTQYF. CDR3 nucleotide sequence: TGTGCCAGCAGCTTAAGAGATACAGGGGGCAGAGATACGCAGTATTTT.

The V call is TRBV4-1, the J call TRBJ2-2; tentatively, D is TRBD2 (6 bases). Trimming took off 3 bases at V and 4 bases at J, with 12 bases between the two ends. The CDR3 totals 15 residues. CDR1 is MGHRA and CDR2 is YSYEKL in the germline V gene. Here the CDR3 DNA reads TGCGCCAGCAGCCAGGTCCGCGGGGCCACCGGGGAGCTGTTTTTT. This encodes CASSQVRGATGELFF.

The V call is TRBV11-2, the J call TRBJ1-4, with D unresolved. The CDR3 spans 15 residues. V was clipped by 3 bases and J by 3 bases, with 11 bases between them. CDR1 is SGHAT and CDR2 is FQNNGV in the germline V gene. CDR3 in DNA: TGTGCCAGCAGCTTGGGCAGCAGTCCTAATGAAAAACTGTTTTTT. It codes for CASSLGSSPNEKLFF.

The V gene is TRBV23-1, the J gene TRBJ1-6; D remains unclear. TRBV23-1 belongs to the ORF category, with a function that is uncertain. The CDR3 is made up of 14 amino acids. V lost 0 bases to trimming and J lost 7 bases, with 7 bases between them. Here the CDR3 DNA reads TGCGCCAGCAGTCAATCTGAGCCGAATTCACCCCTCCACTTT. Residues: CASSQSEPNSPLHF.

The genes are TRBV7-8 and TRBJ2-5, with TRBD2 identical over 12 bases. J was trimmed by 2 bases and V by 0 bases; bases with no gene match: 10. The CDR3 is 19 amino acids. Germline-derived CDR1 and CDR2 are SGHVS and FQNEAQ. CDR3: CASSLAPLAGGPRQETQYF. In nucleotides, the CDR3 is TGTGCCAGCAGCTTAGCCCCCCTAGCGGGAGGGCCACGGCAAGAGACCCAGTACTTC.

The chain employs TRBV2 and TRBJ2-2; D is perhaps TRBD1 (5 bases). The CDR3 has 13 amino acids. Germline lookup yields CDR1 SNHLY and CDR2 FYNNEI. Trimming stripped 8 bases from V and 3 bases from J, with 10 bases between. As DNA, the CDR3 is TGTGCCAGCGGGTTCAGGGACACCGGGGAGCTGTTTTTT. This gives the protein CASGFRDTGELFF.

This clone was seen more than once but under ten times. The V gene is TRBV9, the J gene TRBJ2-7; TRBD2 might be the D (6 bases). CDR3 size: 16 residues. V lost 0 bases to trimming and J lost 7 bases, with 20 bases between them. The germline V gene encodes CDR1 SGDLS and CDR2 YYNGEE. The CDR3 loop is CASSVAYGAGTGEQYF. DNA for the CDR3: TGTGCCAGCAGCGTAGCTTACGGGGCGGGAACGGGGGAGCAGTACTTC. Based on the CDR3 plus reference TRBV9 and TRBJ2-7, the full variable domain is DSGVTQTPKHLITATGQRVTLRCSPRSGDLSVYWYQQSLDQGLQFLIQYYNGEERAKGNILERFSAQQFPDLHSELNLSSLELGDSALYFCASSVAYGAGTGEQYFGPGTRLTVT.

This chain uses TRBV6-5 with TRBJ2-3, with 8 bases fitting TRBD2. Germline V CDR1 and CDR2: MNHEY, SVGAGI. V shed 6 bases, J shed 6 bases, and the junction held 11 bases outside the gene matches. The CDR3 covers 15 residues. CDR3 amino acids: CASSIGGAGVDTQYF. Written as DNA, the CDR3 is TGTGCCAGCAGCATCGGTGGAGCGGGAGTGGATACGCAGTATTTT.

CDR3 DNA: TGCGCCAGCAGTCCCGACAGGGGTAGGTTGGAGACCCAGTACTTC. Its translation is CASSPDRGRLETQYF. This chain joins TRBV5-1 and TRBJ2-5; 8 bases line up with TRBD1. The germline V gene encodes CDR1 SGHRS and CDR2 YFSETQ. This CDR3 comprises 15 residues. J gave up 5 bases and V 5 bases, and 11 bases lay outside the gene matches.

The rearrangement joins TRBV4-1 to TRBJ2-3, with D unclear. This CDR3 has 14 residues. Per germline, CDR1 MGHRA and CDR2 YSYEKL. Trimming stripped 1 base from V and 2 bases from J, with 7 bases between. CDR3 DNA: TGCGCCAGCAGCCAAGGACTTTCCACAGATACGCAGTATTTT. Encoded protein: CASSQGLSTDTQYF.

Only a few counts were recorded for this clone. This chain joins TRBV21-1 and TRBJ2-7; the table assigns TRBD2, which was not confirmed against the DNA. TRBV21-1 is a known pseudogene. The CDR3 extends over 15 amino acids. CDR3 nucleotide sequence: TGTGCCAGCAGCAAAGGAGCGGGAGGGCCCTGCGAGCAGTACTTC. Translation: CASSKGAGGPCEQYF.

V usage is TRBV28 and J usage is TRBJ2-1, with D possibly being TRBD1 (7 bases). This CDR3 comprises 13 residues. Trimming removed 9 bases from V and 7 bases from J, with 16 bases in between. Germline CDR1 is MDHEN and CDR2 is SYDVKM. The CDR3 DNA follows: TGTGCCAGTTCCCAGGGGGGTCGGAATGAGCAGTTCTTC. This encodes CASSQGGRNEQFF.

V gene TRBV2 combines with J gene TRBJ1-5, with a possible D match to TRBD1 (5 bases). Trimming left V 4 bases short and J 5 bases short, with 12 bases between. Germline V gene data show CDR1 as SNHLY and CDR2 as FYNNEI. CDR3 length: 14 residues. The CDR3 sequence: CASSARTIHQPQHF. For the CDR3, the DNA is TGTGCCAGCAGTGCGCGGACAATTCATCAGCCCCAGCATTTT.